One T cell receptor beta chain is described in this entry. The data were obtained in a study of blood T cell repertoires in COVID-19. The junction had 6 bases not matched to a gene; V was cut back by 10 bases and J by 0 bases. The CDR3 has 14 residues. Per the germline V gene, CDR1 is MNHEY and CDR2 is SVGAGI. Only in-frame clones appear in the TCRdb table, and some are missing; sequencing was by immunoSEQ multiplex PCR. Of approximately 350,000 clones listed, around 80% are singletons. Source material: peripheral blood. The source of this sequence is a man aged 30 to 39 with active or convalescent COVID-19. V usage is TRBV6-5 and J usage is TRBJ1-5; TRBD1 matches at 7 bases. This chain's CDR3 is CAKTGIHSNQPQHF. The CDR3 coding sequence is TGTGCCAAGACAGGGATCCATAGCAATCAGCCCCAGCATTTT.